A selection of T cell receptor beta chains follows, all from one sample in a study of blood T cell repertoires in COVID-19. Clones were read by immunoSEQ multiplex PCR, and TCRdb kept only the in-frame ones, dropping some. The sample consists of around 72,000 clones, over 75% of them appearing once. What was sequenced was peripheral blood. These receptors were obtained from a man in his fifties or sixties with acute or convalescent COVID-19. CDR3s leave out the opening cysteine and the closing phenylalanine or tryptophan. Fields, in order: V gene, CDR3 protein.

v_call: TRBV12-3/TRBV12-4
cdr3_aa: ASTFGLAGVQF

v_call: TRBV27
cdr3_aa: ASSLSTGTQETQY

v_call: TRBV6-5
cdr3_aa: ASRLGTGGFYGYT

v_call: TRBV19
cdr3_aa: ASSSLDSLDRPSSYNEQF

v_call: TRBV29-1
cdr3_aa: SAAGDHFYGYT

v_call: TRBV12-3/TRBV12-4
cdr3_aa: ASSWDRRTQY

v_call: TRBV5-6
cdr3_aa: ASSLLRAEAF

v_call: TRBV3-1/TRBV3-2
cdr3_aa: ASSRSGQGGNTIY

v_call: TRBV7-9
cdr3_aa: ASSPQGAGEQF

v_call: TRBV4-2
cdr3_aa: ASSQVQGSNQPQH

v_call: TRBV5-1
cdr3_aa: ASSFGTSGGIEQF

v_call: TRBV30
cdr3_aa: AWSAGGNTIY

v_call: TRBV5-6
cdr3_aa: ASRAGVAEQF

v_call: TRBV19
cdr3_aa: ASTFLGEGTEAF

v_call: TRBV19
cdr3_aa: ASTNRETHHTLNTIY

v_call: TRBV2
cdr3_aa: ASTFQGLSNQPQH

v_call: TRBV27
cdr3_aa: ASSSDRDYGYT

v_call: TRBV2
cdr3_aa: ASRDRVGNSPLH

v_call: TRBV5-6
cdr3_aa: ASSFGTGISGANVLT

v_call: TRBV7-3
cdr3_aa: ASSFRRAAPYEQY

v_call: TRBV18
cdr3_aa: ASSPPRISGVANTGELF

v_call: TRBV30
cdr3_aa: AWRFPGMAEQY

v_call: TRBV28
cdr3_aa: ASRTPGQGDSPLH

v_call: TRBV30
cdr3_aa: AWSLQGQGYT

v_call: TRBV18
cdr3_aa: ASSRAGTENTEAF

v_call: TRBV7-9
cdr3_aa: ASSLSFGTANTEAF

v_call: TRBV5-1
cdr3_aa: ASSWPEGGQGRTDTQY

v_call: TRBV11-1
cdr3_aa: ASSLTSGFTDTQY

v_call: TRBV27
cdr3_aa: ASSSQQGFHEQY